Listed below are T cell receptor beta chains from one sample, sequenced in a study of control samples from healthy donors and cancer patients. Measured with immunoSEQ multiplex PCR; TCRdb has only the in-frame clones, and not every one. The repertoire table contains roughly 190,000 clones. Sequenced input: blood. All receptors derive from a woman in her 30s in good health. CDR3s include the opening cysteine and the closing phenylalanine or tryptophan. A D gene is named only where the DNA matches it firmly.

>.|TRBV19|17|TRBJ2-2
TGTGCCAGTAGTATCTACAGTTGGGAGGTCGGCACCGGGGAGCTGTTTTTT
CASSIYSWEVGTGELFF
>.|TRBV2|15|TRBJ1-2
TGTGCCAGCACCCCGCCCCAAGGGGGTCCCTATGGCTACACCTTC
CASTPPQGGPYGYTF
>.|TRBV3-1/TRBV3-2|14|TRBJ1-6
TGTGCCAGCAGCCAAGCTGGACCTCGGTCACCCCTCCACTTT
CASSQAGPRSPLHF
>.|TRBV5-4|13|TRBJ1-2
TGTGCCAGCAGATCTACAGAGAATTATGGCTACACCTTC
CASRSTENYGYTF
>.|TRBV5-6|14|TRBJ1-5
TGTGCCAGCAGCGCATGGGGGGCAAGTCAGCCCCAGCATTTT
CASSAWGASQPQHF
>.|TRBV18|15|TRBJ1-5
TGTGCCAGCTCCCCCGGTGGGGGCAATAATCAGCCCCAGCATTTT
CASSPGGGNNQPQHF
>TRBD1|TRBV4-2|17|TRBJ1-5
TGTGCCAGCACCCCCGGGACAGGGATTTCGAGCAATCAGCCCCAGCATTTT
CASTPGTGISSNQPQHF
>TRBD1|TRBV2|16|TRBJ2-2
TGTGCCAGCAGTCTAGAGGGACAGGGTTTCACCGGGGAGCTGTTTTTT
CASSLEGQGFTGELFF
>.|TRBV28|14|TRBJ1-2
TGTGCCAGCAGTTTAGGGGGGCATGGCTATGGCTACACCTTC
CASSLGGHGYGYTF
>.|TRBV18|14|TRBJ2-2
TGTGCCAGCTCACCAGGACAAATCACCGGGGAGCTGTTTTTT
CASSPGQITGELFF
>TRBD1|TRBV2|15|TRBJ1-1
TGTGCCAGCAGATATAGACAGGGGAAGAACACTGAAGCTTTCTTT
CASRYRQGKNTEAFF
>.|TRBV18|14|TRBJ2-7
TGTGCCAGCTCACCCGCGGGGGCTTCGGGTGAGCAGTACTTC
CASSPAGASGEQYF
>.|TRBV19|14|TRBJ1-5
TGTGCCAGTAACCGCAGGCGATCAAATCAGCCCCAGCATTTT
CASNRRRSNQPQHF
>TRBD1|TRBV28|13|TRBJ1-2
TGTGCCAGCAGTTTAGACAGGGTTGGTGGCTACACCTTC
CASSLDRVGGYTF
>TRBD2|TRBV10-3|15|TRBJ2-1
TGTGCCTCCTCAGGGCCCGGACTAGCGGGGAATGAGCAGTTCTTC
CASSGPGLAGNEQFF
>.|TRBV10-1|17|TRBJ2-5
TGCGCCAGCAGTGAGTCCGGGACCGGGCGTCGTCAAGAGACCCAGTACTTC
CASSESGTGRRQETQYF
>TRBD2|TRBV5-1|15|TRBJ2-2
TGCGCCAGCAAAGGGCTAGCGGGGGTCACCGGGGAGCTGTTTTTT
CASKGLAGVTGELFF
>.|TRBV21-1|15|TRBJ1-1
TGTGCCAGCAGCCCCCGACAGGGAGAGAACACTGAAGCTTTCTTT
CASSPRQGENTEAFF
>.|TRBV18|14|TRBJ2-7
TGTGCCAGCTCACCTGCGGGAAGCTCCTACGAGCAGTACTTC
CASSPAGSSYEQYF
>.|TRBV7-9|13|TRBJ1-5
TGTGCCACGAACAGGGATAGCAATCAGCCCCAGCATTTT
CATNRDSNQPQHF
>TRBD2|TRBV11-2|15|TRBJ2-5
TGTGCCAGCAGCCTGTCTAGCGGGGTCCAAGAGACCCAGTACTTC
CASSLSSGVQETQYF
>TRBD1|TRBV28|15|TRBJ1-5
TGTGCCAGCAGGCAAACAGGGGTAAACAATCAGCCCCAGCATTTT
CASRQTGVNNQPQHF
>.|TRBV6-5|15|TRBJ1-1
TGTGCCAGCAGTTACTCGAGGGGGGAGAACACTGAAGCTTTCTTT
CASSYSRGENTEAFF
>TRBD2|TRBV27|18|TRBJ2-7
TGTGCCAGCAGTTTATCGGGACTAGCGGGGATGGCTCTCTACGAGCAGTACTTC
CASSLSGLAGMALYEQYF
>TRBD2|TRBV7-9|13|TRBJ2-7
TGTGCCAGCAGACCCGGACTAGAGTACGAGCAGTACTTC
CASRPGLEYEQYF
>TRBD1|TRBV5-1|16|TRBJ2-2
TGCGCCAGCAGCCCGGGACAGGGGGTTGGCACCGGGGAGCTGTTTTTT
CASSPGQGVGTGELFF
>TRBD1|TRBV15|17|TRBJ1-5
TGTGCCACCAGCAGAGGCGACAGGGTGATTAGCAATCAGCCCCAGCATTTT
CATSRGDRVISNQPQHF
>.|TRBV11-3|13|TRBJ1-1
TGTGCCAGCAGCTTTGGGGAGAACACTGAAGCTTTCTTT
CASSFGENTEAFF
>.|TRBV28|13|TRBJ1-1
TGTGCCAGCAAGTTGTGGGGGCAGCCTGAAGCTTTCTTT
CASKLWGQPEAFF
>TRBD1|TRBV6-5|15|TRBJ1-6
TGTGCCAGCAGGAGCCCAGGGGGCAATAATTCACCCCTCCACTTT
CASRSPGGNNSPLHF
>.|TRBV5-1|11|TRBJ2-5
TGCGCCAGCCGGGACGAAGAGACCCAGTACTTC
CASRDEETQYF
>.|TRBV28|15|TRBJ1-1
TGTGCCAGTCGCATTCCAGGGTATGTGGACACTGAAGCTTTCTTT
CASRIPGYVDTEAFF
>.|TRBV5-6|16|TRBJ2-1
TGTGCCAGCAGCTTAAGTGGGGATGTCTCCTACAATGAGCAGTTCTTC
CASSLSGDVSYNEQFF
>.|TRBV27|14|TRBJ2-2
TGTGCCAGCAGTCCGATCTGGGTCGGCGGGGAGCTGTTTTTT
CASSPIWVGGELFF
>TRBD2|TRBV6-5|15|TRBJ2-3
TGTGCCAGCAGCCGACTAGCGGGGGGAGGCGATACGCAGTATTTT
CASSRLAGGGDTQYF
>.|TRBV10-3|15|TRBJ2-3
TGTGCCATCAGTGATCCCGGGTCTCACACAGATACGCAGTATTTT
CAISDPGSHTDTQYF
>.|TRBV6-5|13|TRBJ1-2
TGTGCCAGCAGAACGGGTCCTAACTATGGCTACACCTTC
CASRTGPNYGYTF
>TRBD2|TRBV9|14|TRBJ2-3
TGTGCCAGCAGCGCGAGCGGGGGGGTAGATACGCAGTATTTT
CASSASGGVDTQYF
>TRBD1|TRBV19|13|TRBJ2-7
TGTGCCAGTAGTTATGGACAGGGGGCCGAGCAGTACTTC
CASSYGQGAEQYF
>.|TRBV5-5|17|TRBJ1-3
TGTGCCAGCAGCTTGGATGGGGGAGACCTCTCTGGAAACACCATATATTTT
CASSLDGGDLSGNTIYF
>.|TRBV18|16|TRBJ1-4
TGTGCCAGCTCACCGGCTCTACAGGGAATCGGGGAAAAACTGTTTTTT
CASSPALQGIGEKLFF
>.|TRBV24-1|16|TRBJ2-1
TGTGCCACCAGTGATTTTAGGGCAGGGGCCTACAATGAGCAGTTCTTC
CATSDFRAGAYNEQFF